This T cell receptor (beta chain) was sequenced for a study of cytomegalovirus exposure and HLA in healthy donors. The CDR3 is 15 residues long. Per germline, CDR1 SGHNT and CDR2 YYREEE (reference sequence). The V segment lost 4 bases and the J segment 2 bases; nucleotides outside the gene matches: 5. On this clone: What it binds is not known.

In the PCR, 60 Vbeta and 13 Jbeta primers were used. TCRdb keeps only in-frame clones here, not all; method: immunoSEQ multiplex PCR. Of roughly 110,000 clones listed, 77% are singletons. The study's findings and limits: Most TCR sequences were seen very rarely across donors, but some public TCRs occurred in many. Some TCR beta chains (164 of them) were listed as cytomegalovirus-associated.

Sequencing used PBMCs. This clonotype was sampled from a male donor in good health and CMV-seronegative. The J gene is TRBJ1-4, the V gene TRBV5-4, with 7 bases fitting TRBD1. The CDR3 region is CASSLRGPTNEKLFF. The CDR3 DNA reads TGTGCCAGCAGCCTAAGGGGGCCGACTAATGAAAAACTGTTTTTT.